This paragraph covers one TCR beta chain sequence. Its antigen is not identified. The data were obtained in a study of T and B cells in COVID-19 patients. Study-wide context: The recovered patients had mostly mild to moderate COVID-19 with outpatient management.

From blood, roughly 220-550 ng of genomic DNA served as TRB template. The CDR3 is made up of 15 amino acids. With 2 bases removed from V and 9 bases from J, the gap between germline ends came to 18 bases. Germline V gives CDR1 MNHEY, CDR2 SVGEGT. Study outcomes and limitations: Patients with COVID-19 reportedly showed strongly skewed T cell receptor beta variable and joining gene usage. There were approximately 2,500 TCR clusters exclusive to the recovered cohort, a few dozen with low generation probability.

Multiplex PCR with BIOMED2 TRB-A/B primer pools amplified TRB rearrangements. From the multiplex PCR reads, TCRdb called clonotypes with MiXCR, one entry per CDR3 protein. The table lists nearly 15,000 distinct CDR3 sequences, under 30% of them singletons. The sequence came from a human donor who had recovered from COVID-19. V is TRBV6-2 or TRBV6-3 and J is TRBJ2-3; D is possibly TRBD1 (6 bases). Sequencing used blood. CDR3 in DNA: TGTGCCAGCAGTTACGTGACAGGTTTTTGGGGGACGCAGTATTTT. It specifies CASSYVTGFWGTQYF.